A single sample is the source of the 29 T cell receptor beta chains below, sequenced in a study of cytomegalovirus exposure and HLA in healthy donors. Primers included in the PCR were 60 Vbeta and 13 Jbeta primers. TCRdb's copy holds only in-frame clones and misses some; the assay was immunoSEQ multiplex PCR. The sample includes 110,000 to 150,000 clones, roughly four fifths of them seen just once. Sequencing was carried out using PBMCs. Receptors were obtained from a male donor in good health and CMV-seronegative.

This clone has a handful of counts. This chain joins TRBV7-2 and TRBJ2-3, with 8 bases matching TRBD1. V gave up 4 bases and J gave up 1 base; unmatched junction bases: 4. CDR1 SGHTA and CDR2 FQGNSA come from the germline V gene. CDR3 length: 15 amino acids. CDR3 DNA: TGTGCCAGCAGCTCCCTGGACAGGGGCACAGATACGCAGTATTTT. This encodes CASSSLDRGTDTQYF.

This rearrangement joins TRBV7-9 to TRBJ2-2; 11 bases agree with TRBD1. V lost 5 bases to trimming and J lost 3 bases; unmatched junction nucleotides: 5. Germline CDR1 and CDR2: SEHNR and FQNEAQ (reference sequence). This CDR3 has 16 residues. CDR3 sequence: CASSRDRGLDTGELFF. CDR3 in DNA: TGTGCCAGCAGCAGGGACAGGGGGTTGGACACCGGGGAGCTGTTTTTT.

The chain is built from TRBV4-3 and TRBJ1-1; D remains unclear. Trimming removed 0 bases at V and 0 bases at J, with 11 bases between. Per the germline V gene, CDR1 is LGHNA and CDR2 is YSLEER. This CDR3 comprises 16 residues. The CDR3 DNA is TGCGCCAGCAGCCAAGATCGTACAGCCGTGAACACTGAAGCTTTCTTT. Protein: CASSQDRTAVNTEAFF.

The rearrangement links TRBV27 to TRBJ1-2; TRBD1 aligns across 9 bases. V dropped 7 bases and J dropped 4; count of bases not matched to a gene: 16. This CDR3 contains 17 residues. Germline V gene sequence: CDR1 MNHEY, CDR2 SMNVEV (reference sequence). The CDR3: CASTPGQGSSGFYGYTF. CDR3 nucleotides: TGTGCCAGCACCCCGGGACAGGGCTCGTCGGGTTTCTATGGCTACACCTTC.

The chain recombines TRBV4-2 with TRBJ2-2, with D possibly TRBD1 on 6 matching bases. Germline values: CDR1 LGHNA, CDR2 YNFKEQ. The CDR3 totals 15 residues. Deletions cut 0 bases from V and 4 bases from J, with 9 bases between. CDR3 loop: CASSQDLGGTGELFF. The CDR3 region has the DNA TGTGCCAGCAGCCAAGATCTAGGGGGCACCGGGGAGCTGTTTTTT.

The rearrangement links TRBV7-8 to TRBJ1-4; 9 nucleotides line up with TRBD1. The CDR3 consists of 13 residues. V was pared by 4 bases and J by 7 bases, with 1 base of the junction left unmatched. In germline, CDR1 is SGHVS, CDR2 FQNEAQ. CDR3 coding DNA: TGTGCCAGCAGCTGGGACAGGGTTGAAAAACTGTTTTTT. Translation gives CASSWDRVEKLFF. Supplemented by reference TRBV7-8 and TRBJ1-4, the full variable domain reads GAGVSQSPRYKVAKRGQDVALRCDPISGHVSLFWYQQALGQGPEFLTYFQNEAQLDKSGLPSDRFFAERPEGSVSTLKIQRTQQEDSAVYLCASSWDRVEKLFFGSGTQLSVL.

The chain recombines TRBV28 with TRBJ2-5; TRBD2 matches at 14 bases. Germline V lookup: CDR1 MDHEN, CDR2 SYDVKM. This CDR3 is 18 amino acids long. The trim removed 5 bases at V and 4 bases at J, leaving 12 bases unmatched. CDR3 region: CASSTRLAGGPYRETQYF. CDR3 coding DNA: TGTGCCAGCAGTACAAGACTAGCGGGAGGGCCCTACCGAGAGACCCAGTACTTC.

This clone was picked up one time. The rearrangement uses TRBV2 and TRBJ2-1, with 9 bases matching TRBD2. Germline V gene sequence: CDR1 SNHLY, CDR2 FYNNEI. J gave up 3 bases and V 1 base, and 4 bases lay outside the gene matches. The CDR3 consists of 16 residues. Here the CDR3 reads CASSEVRLAVYNEQFF. CDR3 DNA sequence: TGTGCCAGCAGTGAAGTCCGACTAGCGGTCTACAATGAGCAGTTCTTC. Combining the CDR3 with reference TRBV2 and TRBJ2-1 gives the whole variable domain EPEVTQTPSHQVTQMGQEVILRCVPISNHLYFYWYRQILGQKVEFLVSFYNNEISEKSEIFDDQFSVERPDGSNFTLKIRSTKLEDSAMYFCASSEVRLAVYNEQFFGPGTRLTVL.

The rearrangement links TRBV11-3 to TRBJ2-6, with 7 bases identical to TRBD2. CDR1 is SGHNT, CDR2 YENEEA, per germline. The CDR3 totals 17 residues. V shed 5 bases, J shed 0 bases, and the junction held 7 bases outside the gene matches. The CDR3 sequence: CASSDREESSGANVLTF. DNA of the CDR3: TGTGCCAGCAGCGACCGGGAGGAAAGCTCTGGGGCCAACGTCCTGACTTTC.

V gene TRBV4-1 combines with J gene TRBJ2-7, with D possibly matching TRBD1 (6 bases). Trimming pared 1 base from V and 2 bases from J, leaving 21 bases between. From germline, CDR1 is MGHRA and CDR2 YSYEKL. This CDR3 comprises 18 residues. CDR3 protein: CASSQGTASFIPTYEQYF. DNA for the CDR3: TGCGCCAGCAGCCAAGGGACAGCCAGCTTTATCCCAACCTACGAGCAGTACTTC.

The gene calls are TRBV4-1 and TRBJ2-1; tentative D call: TRBD2 (6 bases). The CDR3 loop spans 15 amino acids. The germline V gene has CDR1 MGHRA and CDR2 YSYEKL. The V end was cut by 3 bases, the J end by 6 bases, with 15 bases between. The CDR3 DNA reads TGCGCCAGCAGCCAGACTGCGGGACGCCCCAATGAGCAGTTCTTC. Protein product: CASSQTAGRPNEQFF.

This chain joins TRBV6-5 and TRBJ1-1; D perhaps matches TRBD1 (6 bases). Germline V gives CDR1 MNHEY, CDR2 SVGAGI. This CDR3 is built from 13 residues. V gave up 5 bases and J gave up 5 bases, with 12 bases separating them. CDR3 in DNA: TGTGCCAGCAGTCGGACAGTTCCTACTGAAGCTTTCTTT. Its translation: CASSRTVPTEAFF.

The rearrangement joins TRBV7-8 to TRBJ1-6; tentatively, D is TRBD1 (5 bases). Trimming stripped 3 bases from V and 7 bases from J, with 10 bases between. The CDR3 is made up of 14 amino acids. Germline values: CDR1 SGHVS, CDR2 FQNEAQ. CDR3 loop: CASSLGGVNSPLHF. The CDR3 bases are TGTGCCAGCAGCTTGGGAGGGGTCAATTCACCCCTCCACTTT.

In this sample, this clone turned up a few times. The chain uses TRBV9 and TRBJ2-3, with 13 bases that match TRBD2. Trimming took 3 bases from V and 0 from J; bases not matched to a gene: 7. CDR1 is SGDLS, CDR2 YYNGEE, per germline. The CDR3 extends over 18 amino acids. The CDR3 is CASSAGGLAGVSTDTQYF. CDR3 DNA: TGTGCCAGCAGCGCGGGAGGACTAGCGGGAGTAAGCACAGATACGCAGTATTTT.

The chain has TRBV27 and TRBJ1-1; D call uncertain. The length of the CDR3 is 13 residues. Germline V lookup: CDR1 MNHEY, CDR2 SMNVEV (reference sequence). Trimming removed 5 bases from V and 0 bases from J, with 7 bases in between. The CDR3 DNA reads as TGTGCCAGCAGTCGGGAGCTGAACACTGAAGCTTTCTTT. This translates into CASSRELNTEAFF.

V is TRBV6-5 and J is TRBJ1-5, with 7 bases aligning to TRBD1. V was pared by 6 bases and J by 5 bases, with 10 bases of the junction left unmatched. CDR1 and CDR2 (germline): MNHEY, SVGAGI. The CDR3 has 15 residues. CDR3 bases: TGTGCCAGCAGGCACAATGACAGGGTTGATCAGCCCCAGCATTTT. As protein: CASRHNDRVDQPQHF.

The gene calls are TRBV28 and TRBJ2-7; 7 bases are a match to TRBD1. Trimming cost V 2 bases and J 2 bases; bases outside gene matches: 3. This CDR3 has 14 amino acids. In germline, CDR1 is MDHEN, CDR2 SYDVKM. The CDR3 reads CASSLRQGAYEQYF. In DNA form, the CDR3 reads TGTGCCAGCAGTTTAAGGCAGGGGGCCTACGAGCAGTACTTC.

A few counts support this clone. The V gene is TRBV29-1, the J gene TRBJ2-7, with 7 bases matching TRBD1. The CDR3 consists of 14 residues. Germline V gene sequence: CDR1 SQVTM, CDR2 ANQGSEA. J gave up 0 bases and V 6 bases, and 8 bases lay outside the gene matches. CDR3 nucleotides: TGCAGCGTCGTACGGGACAGCACCTCCTACGAGCAGTACTTC. Amino acid sequence: CSVVRDSTSYEQYF.

This clone was seen more than once but under ten times. This chain joins TRBV4-2 and TRBJ2-7; 7 bases map to TRBD1. After removal of 5 bases from V and 2 bases from J, the junction contained 6 bases not matched to a gene. Germline assignment: CDR1 LGHNA and CDR2 YNFKEQ. CDR3 length: 14 amino acids. The CDR3 loop is CASSFRDRAYEQYF. DNA of the CDR3: TGTGCCAGCAGCTTCCGGGACAGAGCCTACGAGCAGTACTTC.

The chain combines TRBV6-5 with TRBJ2-5, with unresolved D. Trimming cost V 0 bases and J 2 bases, with 13 bases left between them. The CDR3 spans 16 residues. Germline V lookup: CDR1 MNHEY, CDR2 SVGAGI. The CDR3 sequence is CASSYSYTRSQETQYF. For the CDR3, the DNA is TGTGCCAGCAGTTACTCGTATACCCGGAGTCAAGAGACCCAGTACTTC.

The V call is TRBV7-3, the J call TRBJ2-7; 9 bases fit TRBD1. The CDR3 length is 15 residues. The ends lost 5 bases at V and 5 bases at J; junction bases unmatched: 10. Germline lookup yields CDR1 SGHTA and CDR2 FQGTGA. The CDR3 protein is CASSPEGTGWHEQYF. The CDR3 nucleotides read TGTGCCAGCAGCCCGGAGGGGACAGGGTGGCACGAGCAGTACTTC.

CDR3: CASSLSTPGGPGDTQYF. The CDR3 DNA reads TGTGCCAGCAGTTTATCGACCCCGGGAGGGCCAGGGGATACGCAGTATTTT. The rearrangement uses TRBV27 and TRBJ2-3, with 8 positions matching TRBD2. Germline V gives CDR1 MNHEY, CDR2 SMNVEV (reference sequence). The V and J ends lost 0 bases and 6 bases, in that order; junction bases with no gene match: 11. CDR3 length: 17 amino acids.

This clone has a handful of counts. The chain combines TRBV10-3 with TRBJ2-1; 11 positions match TRBD2. The junction had 11 bases not matched to a gene; V was cut back by 0 bases and J by 7 bases. CDR1 and CDR2 (germline): ENHRY, SYGVKD. The length of the CDR3 is 18 residues. Here the CDR3 reads CAISESGGTSGSGNEQFF. The CDR3, as DNA: TGTGCCATCAGTGAGTCGGGCGGGACTAGCGGCTCGGGTAATGAGCAGTTCTTC.

Only one count was recorded for this clone. This chain's CDR3 is CASSREQAIYGYTF. DNA for the CDR3: TGTGCCAGCAGTCGAGAACAGGCGATATATGGCTACACCTTC. The rearrangement links TRBV2 to TRBJ1-2; weak D call: TRBD1 (5 bases). Per germline, CDR1 SNHLY and CDR2 FYNNEI. CDR3 size: 14 residues. Trimming shortened V by 5 bases and J by 5 bases, and 15 bases separated the two germline ends.

The chain employs TRBV11-3 and TRBJ2-1, with 8 nucleotides matching TRBD2. CDR3 size: 15 residues. Germline V gene data show CDR1 as SGHNT and CDR2 as YENEEA. The trim removed 0 bases at V and 7 bases at J, leaving 5 bases unmatched. The CDR3 DNA reads TGTGCCAGCAGCTTAGATCCGGGAGGGGAAAATGAGCAGTTCTTC. Translation: CASSLDPGGENEQFF.

The chain recombines TRBV7-9 with TRBJ1-1; the D is unclear. CDR3 size: 11 residues. V gave up 5 bases and J gave up 4 bases, with 5 bases separating them. Per the germline V gene, CDR1 is SEHNR and CDR2 is FQNEAQ (reference sequence). The CDR3 loop is CASSHSTEAFF. CDR3 sequence (DNA): TGTGCCAGCAGCCACAGCACTGAAGCTTTCTTT.

The gene calls are TRBV4-2 and TRBJ2-7; 8 nucleotides match TRBD1. Germline values: CDR1 LGHNA, CDR2 YNFKEQ. The CDR3 covers 15 residues. J lost 3 bases, V lost 4 bases, and 8 bases had no gene match. The CDR3 nucleotides are TGTGCCAGCAGCCTGGGGGTTGGACAGGGCTACGAGCAGTACTTC. It translates to CASSLGVGQGYEQYF.

V and J are TRBV10-3 and TRBJ1-2, with unresolved D. With 2 bases removed from V and 3 bases from J, the gap between germline ends came to 13 bases. Germline V CDR1 and CDR2: ENHRY, SYGVKD. The CDR3 extends over 15 amino acids. The CDR3 nucleotides are TGTGCCATCAGTGAGCCGTCCTCTGTTGACTATGGCTACACCTTC. Translating it yields CAISEPSSVDYGYTF.

This clone has only one observation. The V and J genes are TRBV28 and TRBJ2-5; TRBD2 matches 11 bases. TRBJ2-7 matches the DNA end more closely, so the J call is doubtful. The CDR3 spans 15 residues. Germline CDR1 and CDR2: MDHEN and SYDVKM. As DNA, the CDR3 is TGTGCCAGCAGATCCGGGACTAGCGGACTCTACGAGCAGTACTTC. Amino acids: CASRSGTSGLYEQYF.